This entry lists 15 T cell receptor beta chains sequenced from one sample in a study of blood T cell repertoires in COVID-19. Generated by immunoSEQ multiplex PCR, the TCRdb table keeps only in-frame clones and is missing some. Of 130,000 to 150,000 clones in the sample, roughly 85% were seen once. The sequencing sample was made of peripheral blood. The receptors stem from a man in his 60s with acute or convalescent COVID-19.

CDR3 sequence reads: CASSSSARRGEAFF. In nucleotides, the CDR3 is TGTGCCAGCAGTTCCTCGGCCAGGCGTGGTGAAGCTTTCTTT. This rearrangement joins TRBV6-5 to TRBJ1-1, with D unresolved. Germline-derived CDR1 and CDR2 are MNHEY and SVGAGI. This CDR3 spans 14 amino acids. Trimming took 4 bases from V and 7 from J, leaving 16 bases between them.

The gene calls are TRBV7-9 and TRBJ2-5, with D possibly matching TRBD2 (6 bases). The CDR3 has 15 amino acids. Trimming shortened V by 7 bases and J by 5 bases, and 20 bases separated the two germline ends. The germline CDR1 and CDR2 sequences are SEHNR and FQNEAQ (reference sequence). In DNA, the CDR3 is TGTGCCAGCATATCCACCGGCGGGAAGTGGGAGACCCAGTACTTC. It is translated as CASISTGGKWETQYF. Based on the CDR3 plus reference TRBV7-9 and TRBJ2-5, the full variable domain is DTGVSQNPRHKITKRGQNVTFRCDPISEHNRLYWYRQTLGQGPEFLTYFQNEAQLEKSRLLSDRFSAERPKGSFSTLEIQRTEQGDSAMYLCASISTGGKWETQYFGPGTRLLVL.

This chain uses TRBV7-2 with TRBJ1-2, with D uncertain. The CDR3 runs to 13 residues. Deletions cut 0 bases from V and 7 bases from J, with 9 bases between. CDR1 and CDR2 (germline): SGHTA, FQGNSA. The CDR3 sequence: CASSLASGSGYTF. The CDR3 nucleotides read TGTGCCAGCAGCTTAGCTTCAGGTAGTGGCTACACCTTC. The entire variable domain, with the rest obtained from reference TRBV7-2 and TRBJ1-2, is as follows: GAGVSQSPSNKVTEKGKDVELRCDPISGHTALYWYRQSLGQGLEFLIYFQGNSAPDKSGLPSDRFSAERTGGSVSTLTIQRTQQEDSAVYLCASSLASGSGYTFGSGTRLTVV.

This clone was observed a single time. The rearrangement links TRBV18 to TRBJ1-1; D is perhaps TRBD1 (6 bases). There are 15 residues in the CDR3. Per the germline V gene, CDR1 is KGHSH and CDR2 is LQKENI. The V gene lost 4 bases and the J gene lost 4 bases, with 16 bases spanning the gap. CDR3 in DNA: TGTGCCAGCTCACTAGGGGGTGCGGCAGGCACTGAAGCTTTCTTT. It is translated as CASSLGGAAGTEAFF.

The chain employs TRBV30 and TRBJ1-5, with D perhaps matching TRBD1 (5 bases). In germline, CDR1 is GTSNPN, CDR2 SVGIG (reference sequence). This CDR3 comprises 15 residues. V was pared by 1 base and J by 4 bases, with 14 bases between. The chain's CDR3 is CAWSGTGLKNQPQHF. The CDR3 coding sequence is TGTGCCTGGAGTGGAACGGGACTGAAGAATCAGCCCCAGCATTTT. The variable domain in full, completed from reference TRBV30 and TRBJ1-5, reads SQTIHQWPATLVQPVGSPLSLECTVEGTSNPNLYWYRQAAGRGLQLLFYSVGIGQISSEVPQNLSASRPQDRQFILSSKKLLLSDSGFYLCAWSGTGLKNQPQHFGDGTRLSIL.

The V call is TRBV4-3, the J call TRBJ2-3, with TRBD2 as a possible D gene (6 bases). The CDR3 consists of 15 residues. Germline CDR1 reads LGHNA; CDR2 reads YSLEER. V dropped 1 base and J dropped 0 bases, with 8 bases sitting between them. The CDR3 DNA reads TGCGCCAGCAGCCAAGTCGGGACTAGCACAGATACGCAGTATTTT. This encodes CASSQVGTSTDTQYF.

This clone appeared a few times. The gene calls are TRBV24-1 and TRBJ2-3; 11 bases agree with TRBD1. The junction had 3 bases not matched to a gene; V was cut back by 7 bases and J by 1 base. The CDR3 is 15 residues long. Germline V lookup: CDR1 KGHDR, CDR2 SFDVKD. The CDR3 here is CATRGTGGGTDTQYF. DNA for the CDR3: TGTGCCACCAGGGGGACAGGGGGTGGCACAGATACGCAGTATTTT.

This sequence joins TRBV19 and TRBJ2-2; 12 bases are a match to TRBD2. J lost 4 bases, V lost 8 bases, and 11 bases had no gene match. This CDR3 region has 17 residues. Germline V gene lookup returns CDR1 LNHDA and CDR2 SQIVND (reference sequence). Written as DNA, the CDR3 is TGTGCCAGTCGTGGAGGGGCTAGCGGGAGGGCCACCGGGGAGCTGTTTTTT. This encodes CASRGGASGRATGELFF.

A remark on this clone: The same CDR3 is also encoded by other DNA sequences in this sample. V gene TRBV19 combines with J gene TRBJ2-2, with D perhaps TRBD2 (6 bases). CDR1 is LNHDA, CDR2 SQIVND, per germline (reference sequence). V lost 1 base and J 4 bases, leaving 7 bases between the germline ends. The CDR3 is 14 residues long. The CDR3 DNA is TGTGCCAGTAGTATAGGGGGAGGCACCGGGGAGCTGTTTTTT. As protein: CASSIGGGTGELFF.

The chain couples TRBV15 to TRBJ1-2, with D hard to call. Trimming left V 0 bases short and J 1 base short, with 9 bases between. The CDR3 spans 15 residues. CDR1 and CDR2 from the germline V gene are LNHNV and YYDKDF (reference sequence). For the CDR3, the DNA is TGTGCCACCAGCAGAGATCCCAACAATAACTATGGCTACACCTTC. Protein product: CATSRDPNNNYGYTF. Filled out from reference TRBV15 and TRBJ1-2, the complete variable domain reads DAMVIQNPRYQVTQFGKPVTLSCSQTLNHNVMYWYQQKSSQAPKLLFHYYDKDFNNEADTPDNFQSRRPNTSFCFLDIRSPGLGDTAMYLCATSRDPNNNYGYTFGSGTRLTVV.

Comments on this clone: The junction and the germline gene differ at one end; a read error may be behind it. The chain links TRBV7-7 to TRBJ2-5, with D tentatively TRBD2 (5 bases). CDR1 is SSHAT and CDR2 is FNYEAQ in the germline V gene (reference sequence). This CDR3 spans 13 amino acids. The CDR3 is CASSLGRQETQYF. CDR3 nucleotide sequence: TGTGCTAGCAGCTTAGGGAGACAAGAGACCCAGTACTTC. Drawing the rest from reference TRBV7-7 and TRBJ2-5, the complete variable domain is GAGVSQSPRYKVTKRGQDVTLRCDPISSHATLYWYQQALGQGPEFLTYFNYEAQPDKSGLPSDRFSAERPEGSISTLTIQRTEQRDSAMYRCASSLGRQETQYFGPGTRLLVL.

The V call is TRBV6-2 or TRBV6-3, the J call TRBJ1-5; D not certain. Germline values: CDR1 MNHEY, CDR2 SVGEGT. This CDR3 is 13 amino acids long. V was clipped by 0 bases and J by 7 bases, with 7 bases between them. CDR3 loop: CASSYSTRQPQHF. The CDR3 bases are TGTGCCAGCAGTTACTCAACCCGGCAGCCCCAGCATTTT.

This clone has a count of ten or more. This chain uses TRBV4-1 with TRBJ1-2; 7 bases match TRBD1. V shed 6 bases and J 1 base; nucleotides not matched to a gene: 17. CDR3 length: 18 amino acids. Germline loops: CDR1 MGHRA, CDR2 YSYEKL. The CDR3 region has the DNA TGCGCCAGCAGACGCGGGATAGGGGGACAGTTCGATAACTATGGCTACACCTTC. Translation gives CASRRGIGGQFDNYGYTF.

Written as DNA, the CDR3 is TGTGCCAGCAGTTACGGGGGGGCAGGGGCAGATACGCAGTATTTT. Translation: CASSYGGAGADTQYF. V and J are TRBV6-2 or TRBV6-3 and TRBJ2-3; maybe TRBD2 (7 bases). The V and J ends lost 2 bases and 4 bases respectively, with 13 bases between them. The CDR3 is 15 amino acids. CDR1 is MNHEY and CDR2 is SVGEGT in the germline V gene.

The chain has TRBV27 and TRBJ1-6, with 7 nucleotides matching TRBD1. V dropped 2 bases and J dropped 8; count of bases not matched to a gene: 15. This CDR3 contains 18 residues. Germline V gives CDR1 MNHEY, CDR2 SMNVEV (reference sequence). This CDR3 is CASSLRGLRGVGDSPLHF. CDR3 coding DNA: TGTGCCAGCAGTTTAAGGGGGCTCCGGGGAGTTGGTGATTCACCCCTCCACTTT.